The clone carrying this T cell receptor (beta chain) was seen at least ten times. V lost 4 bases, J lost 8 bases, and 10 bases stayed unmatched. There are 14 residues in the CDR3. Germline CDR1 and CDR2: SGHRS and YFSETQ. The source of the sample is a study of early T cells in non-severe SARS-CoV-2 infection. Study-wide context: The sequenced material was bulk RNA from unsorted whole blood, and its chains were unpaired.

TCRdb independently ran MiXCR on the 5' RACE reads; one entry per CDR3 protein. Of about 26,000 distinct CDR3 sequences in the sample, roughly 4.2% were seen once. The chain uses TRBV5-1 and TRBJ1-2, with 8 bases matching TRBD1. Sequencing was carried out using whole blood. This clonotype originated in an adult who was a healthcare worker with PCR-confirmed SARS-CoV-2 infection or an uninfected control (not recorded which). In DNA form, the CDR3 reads TGCGCCAGCAGCCAAATGGGACAGGATGGCGGCTACACCTTC. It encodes CASSQMGQDGGYTF. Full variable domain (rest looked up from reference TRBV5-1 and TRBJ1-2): KAGVTQTPRYLIKTRGQQVTLSCSPISGHRSVSWYQQTPGQGLQFLFEYFSETQRNKGNFPGRFSGRQFSNSRSEMNVSTLELGDSALYLCASSQMGQDGGYTFGSGTRLTVV.